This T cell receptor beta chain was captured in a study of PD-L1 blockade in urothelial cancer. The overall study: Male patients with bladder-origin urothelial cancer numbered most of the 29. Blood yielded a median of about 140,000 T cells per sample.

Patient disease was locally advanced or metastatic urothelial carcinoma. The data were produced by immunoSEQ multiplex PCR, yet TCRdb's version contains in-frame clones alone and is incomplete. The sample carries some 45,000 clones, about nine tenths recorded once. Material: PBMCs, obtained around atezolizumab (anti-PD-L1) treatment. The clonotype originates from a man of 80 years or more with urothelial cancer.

CDR3 sequence: CASKGDEKLFF. The CDR3 bases are TGTGCCTCCAAAGGGGATGAAAAACTGTTTTTT. This chain joins TRBV30 and TRBJ1-4; D possibly corresponds to TRBD1 (5 bases). V lost 7 bases and J lost 6, with 9 bases in between. The CDR3 consists of 11 residues. Germline assignment: CDR1 GTSNPN and CDR2 SVGIG (reference sequence).